Below, 5 T cell receptor beta chains from the same sample are listed, as sequenced in a study of circulating CD8 cells and anti-PD-1 response in melanoma. Sorting of live CD3+CD8+TCRalphabeta+ cells by PD-1 and/or TIGIT gave four subsets. Using roughly 14 ng of total RNA, TCR libraries were made with the QIAseq Immune Repertoire TCR panel. TCRdb processed the reads anew with MiXCR; each CDR3 protein has one entry. The sample gives 300 to 400 distinct CDR3 sequences, about 9.2% of which show up once; around 40% is in the top ten. The material was CD8+ T cells from PBMCs, obtained at baseline or after one month of anti-PD-1 therapy (not recorded which). The receptor source for this set is a human donor with melanoma.

By its share, this clonotype is large (0.1 to 1%). V is TRBV12-5 and J is TRBJ1-5; tentatively, D is TRBD1 (5 bases). Germline assignment: CDR1 LGHNT and CDR2 FRNRAP. The CDR3 runs to 14 residues. V shed 9 bases and J shed 3 bases, with 15 bases lying between them. CDR3 bases: TGTGCTAGCCTATTTAGACAGTTCAATCAGCCCCAGCATTTT. Residues: CASLFRQFNQPQHF.

Sample share makes this clonotype medium-sized (0.01 to 0.1%). Relative to the germline gene, one junction end is altered; a read error may explain this. CDR3 sequence reads: CASTRNTEAYF. For the CDR3, the DNA is TGTGCCAGCACTAGAAACACTGAAGCTTACTTT. The chain combines TRBV28 with TRBJ1-1, with D hard to call. This CDR3 region has 11 residues. CDR1 is MDHEN and CDR2 is SYDVKM in the germline V gene.

This clonotype is termed large. The V gene is TRBV28, the J gene TRBJ2-7; no reliable D call. CDR1 is MDHEN and CDR2 is SYDVKM in the germline V gene. The germline V and J ends were trimmed by 5 bases and 3 bases, with 5 bases remaining between them. This CDR3 has 11 residues. The CDR3 reads CASSNYYEQYF. The DNA for the CDR3 is TGTGCCAGCAGTAACTACTACGAGCAGTACTTC.

In its sample, this clonotype is medium-sized (0.01 to 0.1%). The genes are TRBV20-1 and TRBJ2-7; D remains ambiguous. Germline V gene data show CDR1 as DFQATT and CDR2 as SNEGSKA (reference sequence). The CDR3 runs to 14 residues. V dropped 3 bases and J dropped 9 bases, with 21 bases sitting between them. CDR3 sequence (DNA): TGCAGTGCTAGGGTCGAGAACCAATATCTCGGGCAGTACTTC. Protein product: CSARVENQYLGQYF.

This clonotype is large in the sample. The rearrangement uses TRBV27 and TRBJ2-1; weak D call: TRBD2 (7 bases). Germline CDR1 reads MNHEY; CDR2 reads SMNVEV (reference sequence). The CDR3 covers 17 residues. V lost 0 bases, J lost 6 bases, and 18 bases lay in between. The CDR3 here is CASSLSGASGLRNEQFF. The CDR3 bases are TGTGCCAGCAGTTTATCGGGGGCTAGCGGTCTTCGCAATGAGCAGTTCTTC.